This TCR beta chain derives from a study of T-cell reconstitution after alpha-beta-depleted transplantation in children. V lost 7 bases to trimming and J lost 5 bases, with 12 bases between them. Germline V lookup: CDR1 SQVTM, CDR2 ANQGSEA. This CDR3 is built from 13 residues. For TCRbeta, the library was prepared with unique molecular identifiers. TCRdb fed the PCR reads into MiXCR, producing one record per CDR3 protein. The sample shows about 500,000 distinct CDR3 sequences, around a third of them seen only once. This clonotype originated in a human donor who donated a stem cell graft to a child with aplastic anemia. V and J are TRBV29-1 and TRBJ1-6; no clear D. This sample comprised PBMCs from the stem cell graft donor, obtained from the stem cell graft. The CDR3 DNA is TGCAGCGCCACGGCAGGTGATAATTCACCCCTCCACTTT. Its protein is CSATAGDNSPLHF.